Below, 27 T cell receptor beta chains from the same sample are listed, as sequenced in a study of blood T cell repertoires in COVID-19. Sequencing used immunoSEQ multiplex PCR; TCRdb keeps in-frame clones, though not all of them. The table records around 120,000 clones, approximately 90% of them present only once. The sequenced sample was peripheral blood. Receptors were obtained from a human donor in a cohort sampled during active COVID-19.

The chain employs TRBV28 and TRBJ2-7; no definite D call. The length of the CDR3 is 14 residues. CDR1 is MDHEN, CDR2 SYDVKM, per germline. The V and J ends lost 2 bases and 3 bases respectively, with 11 bases between them. CDR3 sequence: CASSLEVANYEQYF. Here the CDR3 DNA reads TGTGCCAGCAGTTTAGAGGTGGCCAACTACGAGCAGTACTTC.

This CDR3 reads CAWSSTFSGNTIYF. CDR3 DNA: TGTGCCTGGAGTTCCACATTCTCTGGAAACACCATATATTTT. This chain joins TRBV30 and TRBJ1-3; D unclear. The germline CDR1 and CDR2 sequences are GTSNPN and SVGIG (reference sequence). The V end was cut by 2 bases, the J end by 0 bases, with 8 bases between. CDR3 length: 14 residues.

This clone was observed once. The chain joins TRBV11-2 to TRBJ2-2; D unresolved. Germline V gives CDR1 SGHAT, CDR2 FQNNGV. The CDR3 is 16 residues long. V gave up 2 bases and J gave up 2 bases, with 12 bases separating them. CDR3 bases: TGTGCCAGCAGCTTAAGGTCGTCTAGTAACACCGGGGAGCTGTTTTTT. Its protein product is CASSLRSSSNTGELFF. Full variable domain (remainder filled in from reference TRBV11-2 and TRBJ2-2): EAGVAQSPRYKIIEKRQSVAFWCNPISGHATLYWYQQILGQGPKLLIQFQNNGVVDDSQLPKDRFSAERLKGVDSTLKIQPAKLEDSAVYLCASSLRSSSNTGELFFGEGSRLTVL.

This clone was observed once. The rearrangement links TRBV5-1 to TRBJ2-7; 9 bases agree with TRBD1. The V segment lost 4 bases and the J segment 4 bases; nucleotides outside the gene matches: 3. Germline V CDR1 and CDR2: SGHRS, YFSETQ. The CDR3 totals 13 residues. For the CDR3, the DNA is TGCGCCAGCAGCGTAGACAGGGGGTACGAGCAGTACTTC. Its protein product is CASSVDRGYEQYF.

V is TRBV2 and J is TRBJ2-5, with D possibly being TRBD2 (6 bases). Per the germline V gene, CDR1 is SNHLY and CDR2 is FYNNEI. V dropped 11 bases and J dropped 5 bases, with 15 bases sitting between them. This CDR3 contains 12 residues. The CDR3 DNA is TGTGCCGGGGGACTCCGTTCGGAGACCCAGTACTTC. It yields the protein CAGGLRSETQYF.

The chain has TRBV13 and TRBJ1-2, with unresolved D. The germline V and J ends were trimmed by 1 base and 5 bases, with 11 bases remaining between them. Germline CDR1 is PRHDT and CDR2 is FYEKMQ (reference sequence). The CDR3 contains 14 residues. CDR3 residues: CASSLVTSGYGYTF. Written as DNA, the CDR3 is TGTGCCAGCAGCTTAGTGACTTCGGGGTATGGCTACACCTTC.

This chain connects TRBV11-1 to TRBJ2-5; 8 bases are shared with TRBD1. CDR3 length equals 14 residues. Germline V gene data show CDR1 as SGHAT and CDR2 as FQDESV (reference sequence). V shed 5 bases, J shed 5 bases, and the junction held 7 bases outside the gene matches. The CDR3 DNA reads as TGTGCCAGCAGCCTTCGTACAGGGGGGGAGACCCAGTACTTC. Residues: CASSLRTGGETQYF.

The V call is TRBV10-3, the J call TRBJ2-7; D possibly corresponds to TRBD1 (6 bases). Deletions cut 6 bases from V and 3 bases from J, with 15 bases between. The CDR3 length is 14 residues. Germline-derived CDR1 and CDR2 are ENHRY and SYGVKD. CDR3 in amino acids: CAISAGTPYYEQYF. The CDR3 DNA reads as TGTGCCATCAGCGCCGGGACACCCTACTACGAGCAGTACTTC.

The chain couples TRBV6-5 to TRBJ2-2, with TRBD2 matching over 9 bases. The junction had 1 base not matched to a gene; V was cut back by 2 bases and J by 0 bases. This CDR3 has 16 amino acids. Germline V CDR1 and CDR2: MNHEY, SVGAGI. Written as DNA, the CDR3 is TGTGCCAGCAGTTACCCTAGCGGGGCGAACACCGGGGAGCTGTTTTTT. Translation gives CASSYPSGANTGELFF.

The chain employs TRBV5-1 and TRBJ2-7; 8 bases line up with TRBD1. Germline CDR1 reads SGHRS; CDR2 reads YFSETQ. The junction had 5 bases not matched to a gene; V was cut back by 2 bases and J by 4 bases. The CDR3 contains 14 residues. The CDR3 region has the DNA TGCGCCAGCAGCTTAGGACAGGGCGGTTACGAGCAGTACTTC. Translation: CASSLGQGGYEQYF.

CDR3 protein: CASRGQGATDTQYF. The DNA for the CDR3 is TGTGCCAGCAGGGGACAGGGGGCTACAGATACGCAGTATTTT. The chain employs TRBV7-3 and TRBJ2-3; TRBD1 aligns across 12 bases. This CDR3 is built from 14 residues. The ends lost 6 bases at V and 3 bases at J; junction bases unmatched: 1. Germline values: CDR1 SGHTA, CDR2 FQGTGA. The full variable domain, with the rest looked up from reference TRBV7-3 and TRBJ2-3, is GAGVSQTPSNKVTEKGKYVELRCDPISGHTALYWYRQSLGQGPEFLIYFQGTGAADDSGLPNDRFFAVRPEGSVSTLKIQRTERGDSAVYLCASRGQGATDTQYFGPGTRLTVL.

This clone was seen just once. The V gene is TRBV27, the J gene TRBJ1-5, with TRBD1 as a possible D gene (6 bases). Trimming cost V 2 bases and J 0 bases, with 11 bases left between them. The germline gives CDR1 MNHEY, CDR2 SMNVEV (reference sequence). The CDR3 runs to 16 residues. The CDR3 sequence is CASSLQGRYSNQPQHF. CDR3 coding DNA: TGTGCCAGCAGTTTACAGGGGCGGTATAGCAATCAGCCCCAGCATTTT.

In the case of this clone: The junction departs from germline at one end; a sequencing error may be responsible. The chain has TRBV12-5 and TRBJ1-1; possible D gene TRBD1, 6 bases. In germline, CDR1 is LGHNT, CDR2 FRNRAP. There are 14 residues in the CDR3. The CDR3 sequence: CASGLSTGNSEAFF. CDR3 sequence (DNA): TGTGCTAGTGGTTTGTCCACAGGGAACTCTGAAGCTTTCTTT.

J is TRBJ1-2 and V is TRBV14; 9 bases map to TRBD1. Germline V gene sequence: CDR1 SGHDN, CDR2 FVKESK. The CDR3 is made up of 15 amino acids. V dropped 1 base and J dropped 7; count of bases not matched to a gene: 7. The CDR3 nucleotides are TGTGCCAGCAGCCAAGTCCTAACAGGGGGCGGTGGCTACACCTTC. The encoded protein is CASSQVLTGGGGYTF.

This chain connects TRBV5-1 to TRBJ2-1; 9 bases fit TRBD2. This CDR3 comprises 14 residues. Germline V CDR1 and CDR2: SGHRS, YFSETQ. The V and J ends lost 3 bases and 8 bases, in that order; junction bases with no gene match: 6. The CDR3 DNA follows: TGCGCCAGCAGCTCCCTAGCGGGGAGTGATGAGCAGTTCTTC. Its translation is CASSSLAGSDEQFF.

This clone appeared a single time. The rearrangement joins TRBV5-6 to TRBJ2-7; TRBD2 is a possible D gene (6 bases). CDR3 length: 12 amino acids. With 0 bases removed from V and 12 bases from J, the gap between germline ends came to 13 bases. CDR1 and CDR2 from the germline V gene are SGHDT and YYEEEE. CDR3 bases: TGTGCCAGCAGCTTGGTTAGGGAGGAACCGTACTTC. Its protein product is CASSLVREEPYF. Drawing the rest from reference TRBV5-6 and TRBJ2-7, the complete variable domain is DAGVTQSPTHLIKTRGQQVTLRCSPKSGHDTVSWYQQALGQGPQFIFQYYEEEERQRGNFPDRFSGHQFPNYSSELNVNALLLGDSALYLCASSLVREEPYFGPGTRLTVT.

This clone was recorded a few times. The V call is TRBV6-5, the J call TRBJ2-1, with 10 bases aligning to TRBD2. The V and J ends lost 6 bases and 4 bases, in that order; junction bases with no gene match: 6. CDR1 is MNHEY and CDR2 is SVGAGI in the germline V gene. This CDR3 is built from 15 residues. The CDR3 sequence is CASRSSGRAYNEQFF. DNA of the CDR3: TGTGCCAGCAGATCCAGCGGGAGGGCTTACAATGAGCAGTTCTTC.

This rearrangement joins TRBV18 to TRBJ2-7, with TRBD2 matching 8 bases. CDR1 and CDR2 from the germline V gene are KGHSH and LQKENI. The ends lost 4 bases at V and 0 bases at J; junction bases unmatched: 2. The CDR3 has 14 residues. The CDR3 nucleotides are TGTGCCAGCTCACTAGCGGGACTCTCCTACGAGCAGTACTTC. Translation gives CASSLAGLSYEQYF.

The rearrangement joins TRBV6-5 to TRBJ1-2; TRBD1 aligns across 7 bases. CDR3 length: 15 amino acids. Trimming removed 5 bases from V and 5 bases from J; junction bases left unmatched: 11. Per the germline V gene, CDR1 is MNHEY and CDR2 is SVGAGI. DNA for the CDR3: TGTGCCAGCAGTCTTAACCGGGACAGCAATTATGGCTACACCTTC. Its translation is CASSLNRDSNYGYTF.

The chain couples TRBV5-1 to TRBJ2-2, with 9 bases aligning to TRBD1. CDR3 length equals 17 residues. Germline V lookup: CDR1 SGHRS, CDR2 YFSETQ. V trimming: 5 bases; J trimming: 1 base; junction bases outside the gene matches: 9. CDR3 nucleotide sequence: TGCGCCAGCAGTTCGCAACCGGGACAGGGGAACACCGGGGAGCTGTTTTTT. It encodes CASSSQPGQGNTGELFF.

This chain uses TRBV3-1 (or the pseudogene TRBV3-2) with TRBJ1-6; D might be TRBD1 (5 bases). Germline V CDR1 and CDR2: LGHDT, YNNKEL (reference sequence). V shed 4 bases and J shed 6 bases, with 13 bases lying between them. This CDR3 contains 15 residues. CDR3 residues: CASSLGGRVNSPLHF. DNA for the CDR3: TGTGCCAGCAGCCTCGGGGGGAGGGTTAATTCACCCCTCCACTTT.

The V gene is TRBV24-1, the J gene TRBJ2-2, with unresolved D. Per germline, CDR1 KGHDR and CDR2 SFDVKD. The CDR3 runs 15 residues. The V gene lost 3 bases and the J gene lost 5 bases, with 12 bases spanning the gap. CDR3 protein: CATSDPRRQTGELFF. The CDR3 nucleotides read TGTGCCACCAGTGATCCCCGCAGGCAGACCGGGGAGCTGTTTTTT.

This chain uses TRBV27 with TRBJ2-7; 11 bases agree with TRBD2. Germline CDR1 is MNHEY and CDR2 is SMNVEV (reference sequence). This CDR3 has 15 amino acids. The V and J ends lost 6 bases and 6 bases, in that order; junction bases with no gene match: 10. CDR3 coding DNA: TGTGCCAGCAGCCTCACTAGCGGGAGCCTCACCGAGCAGTACTTC. Encoded protein: CASSLTSGSLTEQYF.

V and J are TRBV11-3 and TRBJ2-2, with 8 bases identical to TRBD1. With V trimmed by 4 bases and J by 7 bases, 8 bases remained unmatched. This CDR3 region has 15 residues. Germline V gene data show CDR1 as SGHNT and CDR2 as YENEEA. CDR3 sequence (DNA): TGTGCCAGCAGCTCAGGCACAGGGGGAATCGGGGAGCTGTTTTTT. Its protein is CASSSGTGGIGELFF. The full variable domain, rest sourced from reference TRBV11-3 and TRBJ2-2, is EAGVVQSPRYKIIEKKQPVAFWCNPISGHNTLYWYLQNLGQGPELLIRYENEEAVDDSQLPKDRFSAERLKGVDSTLKIQPAELGDSAVYLCASSSGTGGIGELFFGEGSRLTVL.

The chain is built from TRBV7-9 and TRBJ2-3, with TRBD2 matching 7 bases. The CDR3 spans 15 residues. Germline V gene lookup returns CDR1 SEHNR and CDR2 FQNEAQ (reference sequence). V was clipped by 6 bases and J by 0 bases; unmatched bases: 6. In DNA, the CDR3 is TGTGCCAGCAGTTACGGCGGGGGTAGCACAGATACGCAGTATTTT. Protein sequence: CASSYGGGSTDTQYF.

This chain connects TRBV28 to TRBJ1-2, with D possibly TRBD1 on 5 matching bases. This CDR3 region has 13 residues. The V gene's germline CDR1 is MDHEN and CDR2 SYDVKM. Trimming took 3 bases from V and 8 from J, leaving 13 bases between them. The CDR3: CASSLSVGVGYTF. CDR3 nucleotide sequence: TGTGCCAGCAGTTTGTCAGTAGGGGTCGGCTACACCTTC.

The gene calls are TRBV7-9 and TRBJ2-5, with D perhaps matching TRBD1 (6 bases). V lost 7 bases and J 3 bases, leaving 15 bases between the germline ends. Germline CDR1 reads SEHNR; CDR2 reads FQNEAQ (reference sequence). There are 14 residues in the CDR3. The CDR3 coding sequence is TGTGCCAGCACCGATGTGACAGGAGAAGAGACCCAGTACTTC. Translated, it gives CASTDVTGEETQYF.